This T cell receptor beta chain emerged from a study of T cell repertoires in cytomegalovirus infection. A single record per CDR3 protein comes from TCRdb applying MiXCR to the reads. The sample shows some 220,000 distinct CDR3 sequences, about 39% of them seen only once. Germline V gene sequence: CDR1 MNHEY, CDR2 SMNVEV (reference sequence). The V end lost 6 bases, the J end lost 3 bases, and 18 bases lay between the germline ends. This CDR3 is built from 15 residues. This clonotype was recorded many times. The antigen is undetermined. This sequence originates from a human donor in good health (CMV status not recorded). Some clones in this sample may be carry-over from other donors' samples. Source: CD8+ T cells from cultured PBMCs, taken from culture after CMV antigen stimulation. The chain recombines TRBV27 with TRBJ2-7; D may be TRBD2 (7 bases). The CDR3 sequence is CASSLGGAGVYEQYF. The CDR3 bases are TGTGCCAGCAGCCTGGGAGGGGCAGGGGTCTACGAGCAGTACTTC.